The clone carrying this T cell receptor beta chain was found a few times. Its antigen is currently unknown. TCRdb reprocessed the 5' RACE reads via MiXCR and lists one record per CDR3 protein. The sample records about 240,000 distinct CDR3 sequences, approximately 10% being singletons. The record originates from a study of T-cell memory formation after mild COVID-19. Study results and caveats: Pre-infection memory already had some responding clones, implying cross-reactive memory joined.

Germline CDR1 reads SGHRS; CDR2 reads YFSETQ. CDR3 length: 14 amino acids. Trimming took 3 bases from V and 5 from J; bases not matched to a gene: 3. The origin of this receptor is a man aged 18-30 years who had mild COVID-19 (a few samples of this study predate the infection). Cell type and time point are not known. Sequencing was done on a sample of PBMCs or a T cell subset sorted from them (not recorded which). The V call is TRBV5-1, the J call TRBJ1-1; 11 bases match TRBD1. The CDR3, as DNA: TGCGCCAGCAGCTCGGGACAGGGGGAAACTGAAGCTTTCTTT. Its translation: CASSSGQGETEAFF.